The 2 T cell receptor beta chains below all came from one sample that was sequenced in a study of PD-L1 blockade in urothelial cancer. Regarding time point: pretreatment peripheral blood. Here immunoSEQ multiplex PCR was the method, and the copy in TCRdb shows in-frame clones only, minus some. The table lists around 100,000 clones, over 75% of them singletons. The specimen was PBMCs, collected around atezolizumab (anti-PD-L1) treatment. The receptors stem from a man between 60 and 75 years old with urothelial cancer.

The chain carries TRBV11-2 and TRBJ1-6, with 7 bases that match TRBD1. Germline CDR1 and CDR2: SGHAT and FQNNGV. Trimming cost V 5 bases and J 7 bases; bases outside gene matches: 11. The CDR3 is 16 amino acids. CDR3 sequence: CASSPWTGFSNSPLHF. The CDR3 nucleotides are TGTGCCAGCAGCCCCTGGACAGGATTTTCGAATTCACCCCTCCACTTT.

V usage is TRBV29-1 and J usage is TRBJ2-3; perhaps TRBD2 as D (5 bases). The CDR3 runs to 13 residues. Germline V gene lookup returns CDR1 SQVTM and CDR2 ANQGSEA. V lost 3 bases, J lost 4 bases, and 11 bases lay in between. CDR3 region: CSVEDRGSDTQYF. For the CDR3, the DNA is TGCAGCGTTGAGGATCGGGGTTCAGATACGCAGTATTTT.